The source of this T cell receptor beta chain is a study of T cell changes during pregnancy in multiple sclerosis. Repertoires were generated with immunoSEQ multiplex PCR, while TCRdb's copy carries only in-frame clones and drops some. The sample holds just under 65,000 clones, roughly 92% seen once. The CDR3 runs 14 residues. Trimming took 6 bases from V and 1 from J, leaving 12 bases between them. Germline V gene data show CDR1 as MNHEY and CDR2 as SMNVEV (reference sequence). The material was CD8+ T cells from peripheral blood mononuclear cells, obtained in the second trimester of pregnancy. The TCR sequence derives from a female donor with multiple sclerosis, enrolled in a pregnancy study. V and J are TRBV27 and TRBJ1-1; tentative D call: TRBD1 (6 bases). CDR3 residues: CASRSIGGNTEAFF. The CDR3 DNA follows: TGTGCCAGCAGGTCGATAGGGGGGAACACTGAAGCTTTCTTT.